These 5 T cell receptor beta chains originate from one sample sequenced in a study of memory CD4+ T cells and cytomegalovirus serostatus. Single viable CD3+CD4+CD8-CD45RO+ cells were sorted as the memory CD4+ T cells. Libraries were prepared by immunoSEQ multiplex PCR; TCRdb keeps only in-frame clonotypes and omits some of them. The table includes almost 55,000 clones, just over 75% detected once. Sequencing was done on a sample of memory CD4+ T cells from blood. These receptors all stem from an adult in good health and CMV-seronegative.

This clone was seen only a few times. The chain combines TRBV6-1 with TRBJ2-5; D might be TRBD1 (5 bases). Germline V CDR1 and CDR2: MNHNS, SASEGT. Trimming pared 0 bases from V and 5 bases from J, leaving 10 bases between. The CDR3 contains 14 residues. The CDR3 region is CASSEAGARETQYF. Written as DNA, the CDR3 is TGTGCCAGCAGTGAAGCAGGGGCTCGGGAGACCCAGTACTTC.

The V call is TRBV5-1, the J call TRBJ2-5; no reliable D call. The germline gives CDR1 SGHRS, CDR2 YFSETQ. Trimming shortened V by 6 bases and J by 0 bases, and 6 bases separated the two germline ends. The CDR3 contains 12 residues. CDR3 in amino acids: CASTVNQETQYF. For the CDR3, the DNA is TGCGCCAGCACCGTAAACCAAGAGACCCAGTACTTC.

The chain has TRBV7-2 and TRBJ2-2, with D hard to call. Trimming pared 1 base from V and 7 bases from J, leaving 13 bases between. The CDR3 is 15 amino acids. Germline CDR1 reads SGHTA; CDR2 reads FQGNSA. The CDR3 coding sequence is TGTGCCAGCAGCTTAGATTATGGGATAAGCGGGGAGCTGTTTTTT. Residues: CASSLDYGISGELFF.

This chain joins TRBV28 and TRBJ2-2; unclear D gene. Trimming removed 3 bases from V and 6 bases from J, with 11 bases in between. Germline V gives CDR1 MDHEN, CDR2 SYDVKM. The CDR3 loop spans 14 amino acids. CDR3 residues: CASSFGQLAGELFF. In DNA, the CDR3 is TGTGCCAGCAGTTTCGGGCAGCTCGCCGGGGAGCTGTTTTTT.

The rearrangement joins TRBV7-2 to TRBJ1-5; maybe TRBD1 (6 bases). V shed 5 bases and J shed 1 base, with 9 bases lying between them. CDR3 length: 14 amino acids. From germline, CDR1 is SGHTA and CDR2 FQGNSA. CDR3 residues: CASSEGGSNQPQHF. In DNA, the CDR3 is TGTGCCAGCAGCGAAGGGGGAAGCAATCAGCCCCAGCATTTT.